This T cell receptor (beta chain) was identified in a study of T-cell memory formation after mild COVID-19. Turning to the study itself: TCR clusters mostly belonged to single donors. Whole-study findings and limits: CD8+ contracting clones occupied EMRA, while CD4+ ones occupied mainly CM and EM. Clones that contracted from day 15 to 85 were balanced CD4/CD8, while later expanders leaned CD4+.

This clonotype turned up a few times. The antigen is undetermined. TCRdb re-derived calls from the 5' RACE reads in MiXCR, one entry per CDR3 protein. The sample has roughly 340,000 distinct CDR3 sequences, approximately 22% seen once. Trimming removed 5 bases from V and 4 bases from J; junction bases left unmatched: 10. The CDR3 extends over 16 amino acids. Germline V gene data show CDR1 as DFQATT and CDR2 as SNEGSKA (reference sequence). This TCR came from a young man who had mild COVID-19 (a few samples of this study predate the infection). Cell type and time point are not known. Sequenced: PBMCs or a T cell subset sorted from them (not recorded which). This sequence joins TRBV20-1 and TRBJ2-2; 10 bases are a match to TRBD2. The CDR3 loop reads CSAGPIVAGGTGELFF. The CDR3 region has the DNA TGCAGTGCTGGCCCTATAGTAGCGGGGGGCACCGGGGAGCTGTTTTTT.